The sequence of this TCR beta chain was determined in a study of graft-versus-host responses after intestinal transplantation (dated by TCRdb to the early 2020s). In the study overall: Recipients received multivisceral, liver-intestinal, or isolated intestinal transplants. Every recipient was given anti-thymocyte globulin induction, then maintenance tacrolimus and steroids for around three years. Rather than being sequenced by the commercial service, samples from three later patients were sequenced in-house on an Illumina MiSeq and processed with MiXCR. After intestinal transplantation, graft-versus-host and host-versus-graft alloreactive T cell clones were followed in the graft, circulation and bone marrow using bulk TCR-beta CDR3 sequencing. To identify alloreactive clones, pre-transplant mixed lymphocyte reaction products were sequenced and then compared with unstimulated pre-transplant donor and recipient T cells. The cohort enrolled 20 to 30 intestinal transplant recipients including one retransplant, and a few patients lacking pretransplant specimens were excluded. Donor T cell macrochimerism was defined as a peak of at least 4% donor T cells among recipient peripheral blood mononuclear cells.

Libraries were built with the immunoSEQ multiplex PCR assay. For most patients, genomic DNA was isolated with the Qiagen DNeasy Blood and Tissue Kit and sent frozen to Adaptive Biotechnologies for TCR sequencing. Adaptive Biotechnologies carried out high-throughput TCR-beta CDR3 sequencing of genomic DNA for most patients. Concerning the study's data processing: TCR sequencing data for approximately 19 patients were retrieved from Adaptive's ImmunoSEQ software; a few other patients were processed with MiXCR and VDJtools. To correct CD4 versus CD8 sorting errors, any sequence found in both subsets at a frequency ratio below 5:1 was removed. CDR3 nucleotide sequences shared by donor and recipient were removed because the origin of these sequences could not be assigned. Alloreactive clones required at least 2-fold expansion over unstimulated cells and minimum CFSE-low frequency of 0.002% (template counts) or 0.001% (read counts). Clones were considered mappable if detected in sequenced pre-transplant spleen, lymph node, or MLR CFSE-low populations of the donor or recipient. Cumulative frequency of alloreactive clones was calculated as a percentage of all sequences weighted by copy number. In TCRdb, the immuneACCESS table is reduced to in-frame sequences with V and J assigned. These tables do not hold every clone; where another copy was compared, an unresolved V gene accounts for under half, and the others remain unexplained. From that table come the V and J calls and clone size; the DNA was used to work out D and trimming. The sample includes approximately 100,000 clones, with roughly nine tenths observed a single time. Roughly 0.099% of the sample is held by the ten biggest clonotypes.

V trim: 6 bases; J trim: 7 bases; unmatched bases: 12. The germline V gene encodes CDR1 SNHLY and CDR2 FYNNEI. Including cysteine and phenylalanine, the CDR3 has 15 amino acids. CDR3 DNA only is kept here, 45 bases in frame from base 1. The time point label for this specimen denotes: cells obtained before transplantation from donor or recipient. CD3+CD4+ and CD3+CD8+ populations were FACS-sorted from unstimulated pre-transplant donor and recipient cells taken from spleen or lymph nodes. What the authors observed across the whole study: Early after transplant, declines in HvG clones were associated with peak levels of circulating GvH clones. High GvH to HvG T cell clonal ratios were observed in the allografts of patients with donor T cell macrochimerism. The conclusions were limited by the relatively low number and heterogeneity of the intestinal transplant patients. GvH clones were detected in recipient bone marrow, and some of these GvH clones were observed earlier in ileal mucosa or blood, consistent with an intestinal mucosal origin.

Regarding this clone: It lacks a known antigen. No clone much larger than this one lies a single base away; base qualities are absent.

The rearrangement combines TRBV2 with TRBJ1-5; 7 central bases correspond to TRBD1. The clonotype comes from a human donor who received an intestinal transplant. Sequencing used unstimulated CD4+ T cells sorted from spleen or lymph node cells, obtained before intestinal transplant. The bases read TGTGCCAGCAGCCTAGAAAGACAGGGCGGGCAGCCCCAGCATTTT. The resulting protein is CASSLERQGGQPQHF.